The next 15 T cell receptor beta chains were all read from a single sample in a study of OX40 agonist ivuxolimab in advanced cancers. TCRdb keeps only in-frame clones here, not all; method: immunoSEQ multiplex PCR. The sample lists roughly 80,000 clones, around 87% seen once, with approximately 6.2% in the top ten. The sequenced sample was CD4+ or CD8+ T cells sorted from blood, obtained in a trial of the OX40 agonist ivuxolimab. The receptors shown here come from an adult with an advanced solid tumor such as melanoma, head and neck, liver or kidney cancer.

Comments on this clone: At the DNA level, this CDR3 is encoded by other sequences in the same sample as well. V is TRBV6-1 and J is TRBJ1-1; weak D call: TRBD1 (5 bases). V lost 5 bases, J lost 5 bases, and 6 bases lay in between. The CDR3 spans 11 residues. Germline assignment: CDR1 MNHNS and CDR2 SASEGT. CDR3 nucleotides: TGTGCCAGCAGTTGGGGGACTGAAGCTTTCTTT. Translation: CASSWGTEAFF.

In DNA form, the CDR3 reads TGTGCCAGCCGGGACACCGGCACAGATACGCAGTATTTT. It codes for CASRDTGTDTQYF. The rearrangement uses TRBV2 and TRBJ2-3, with D maybe TRBD1 (6 bases). CDR1 SNHLY and CDR2 FYNNEI come from the germline V gene. Between the trimmed V and J ends, which lost 8 bases and 1 base, there was a span of 10 bases. CDR3 length equals 13 residues.

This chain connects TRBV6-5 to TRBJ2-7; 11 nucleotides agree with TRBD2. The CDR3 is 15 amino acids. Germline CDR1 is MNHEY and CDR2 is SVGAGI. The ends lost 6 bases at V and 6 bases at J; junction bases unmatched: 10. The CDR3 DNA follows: TGTGCCAGCAGCCGCCCTCGGACTAGCGGGCGCGAGCAGTACTTC. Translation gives CASSRPRTSGREQYF.

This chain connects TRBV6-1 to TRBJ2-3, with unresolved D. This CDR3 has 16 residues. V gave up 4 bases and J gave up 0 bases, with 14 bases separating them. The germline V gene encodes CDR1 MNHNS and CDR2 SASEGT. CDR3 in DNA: TGTGCCAGCAGTGGTTACCGGACGGCAAGCACAGATACGCAGTATTTT. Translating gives CASSGYRTASTDTQYF.

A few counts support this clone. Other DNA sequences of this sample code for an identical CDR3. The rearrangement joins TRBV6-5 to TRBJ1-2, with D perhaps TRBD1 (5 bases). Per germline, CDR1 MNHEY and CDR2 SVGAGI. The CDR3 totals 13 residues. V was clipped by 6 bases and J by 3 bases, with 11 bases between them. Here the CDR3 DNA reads TGTGCCAGCAGCCCGAGACAGTACTATGGCTACACCTTC. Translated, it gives CASSPRQYYGYTF.

The CDR3 protein is CASSETFFSGNTIYF. Here the CDR3 DNA reads TGTGCCAGCAGTGAAACCTTCTTCTCTGGAAACACCATATATTTT. The chain has TRBV6-1 and TRBJ1-3; D not certain. Deletions cut 2 bases from V and 0 bases from J, with 8 bases between. Germline V CDR1 and CDR2: MNHNS, SASEGT. This CDR3 has 15 residues.

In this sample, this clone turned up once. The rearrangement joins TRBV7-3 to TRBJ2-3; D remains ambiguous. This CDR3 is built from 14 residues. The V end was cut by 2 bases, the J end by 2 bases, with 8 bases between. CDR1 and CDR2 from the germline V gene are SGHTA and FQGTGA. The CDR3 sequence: CASSLAPATDTQYF. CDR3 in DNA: TGTGCCAGCAGCTTAGCGCCAGCCACAGATACGCAGTATTTT.

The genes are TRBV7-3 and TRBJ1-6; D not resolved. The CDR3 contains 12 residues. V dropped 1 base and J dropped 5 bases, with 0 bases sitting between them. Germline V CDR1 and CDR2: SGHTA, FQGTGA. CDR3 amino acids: CASSLNNSPLHF. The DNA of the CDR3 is TGTGCCAGCAGCTTAAATAATTCACCCCTCCACTTT.

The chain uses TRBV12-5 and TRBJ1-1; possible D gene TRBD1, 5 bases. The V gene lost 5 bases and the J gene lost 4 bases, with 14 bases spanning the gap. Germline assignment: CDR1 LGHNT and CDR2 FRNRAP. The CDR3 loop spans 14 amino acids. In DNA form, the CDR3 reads TGTGCTAGTGGTCACGGGACCGAGGCCACTGAAGCTTTCTTT. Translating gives CASGHGTEATEAFF.

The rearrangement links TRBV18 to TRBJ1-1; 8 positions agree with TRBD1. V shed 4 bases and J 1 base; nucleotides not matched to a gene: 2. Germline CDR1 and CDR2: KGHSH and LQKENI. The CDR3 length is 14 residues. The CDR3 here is CASSRTGTNTEAFF. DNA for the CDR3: TGTGCCAGCTCACGGACAGGGACGAACACTGAAGCTTTCTTT.

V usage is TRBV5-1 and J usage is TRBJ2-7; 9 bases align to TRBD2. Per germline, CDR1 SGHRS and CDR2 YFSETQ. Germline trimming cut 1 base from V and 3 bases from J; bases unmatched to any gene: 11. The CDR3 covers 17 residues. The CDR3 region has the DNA TGCGCCAGCAGCTTGAGGTTAGCGGGAGAAGGAGGCTACGAGCAGTACTTC. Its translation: CASSLRLAGEGGYEQYF.

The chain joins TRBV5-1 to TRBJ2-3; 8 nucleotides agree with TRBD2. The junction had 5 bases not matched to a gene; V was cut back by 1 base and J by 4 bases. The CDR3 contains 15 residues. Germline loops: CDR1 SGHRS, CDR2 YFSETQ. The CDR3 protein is CASSLQRGGADTQYF. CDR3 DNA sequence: TGCGCCAGCAGCTTGCAACGGGGGGGCGCAGATACGCAGTATTTT.

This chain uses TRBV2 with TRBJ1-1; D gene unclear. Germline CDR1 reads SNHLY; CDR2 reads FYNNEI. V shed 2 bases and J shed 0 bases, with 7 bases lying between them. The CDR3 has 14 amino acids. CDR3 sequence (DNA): TGTGCCAGCAGTGAACTGGGCATGAACACTGAAGCTTTCTTT. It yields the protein CASSELGMNTEAFF. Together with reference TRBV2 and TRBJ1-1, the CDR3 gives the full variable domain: EPEVTQTPSHQVTQMGQEVILRCVPISNHLYFYWYRQILGQKVEFLVSFYNNEISEKSEIFDDQFSVERPDGSNFTLKIRSTKLEDSAMYFCASSELGMNTEAFFGQGTRLTVV.

The CDR3 region has the DNA TGCGCCAGCAGCCCGGGTGCCGTTGCAACTAATGAAAAACTGTTTTTT. Translating gives CASSPGAVATNEKLFF. V usage is TRBV5-1 and J usage is TRBJ1-4, with D uncertain. Germline V lookup: CDR1 SGHRS, CDR2 YFSETQ. This CDR3 has 16 residues. Deletions cut 4 bases from V and 0 bases from J, with 13 bases between.

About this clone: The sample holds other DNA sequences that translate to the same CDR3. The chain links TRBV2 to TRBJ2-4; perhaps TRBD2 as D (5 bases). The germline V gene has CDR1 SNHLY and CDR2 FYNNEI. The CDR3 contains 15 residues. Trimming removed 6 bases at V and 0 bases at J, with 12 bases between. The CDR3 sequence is CASSPGLGAKNIQYF. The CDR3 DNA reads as TGTGCCAGCAGCCCCGGACTGGGAGCCAAAAACATTCAGTACTTC.